This is a list of T cell receptor beta chains from one sample in a study of T-cell memory formation after mild COVID-19. TCRdb redid the calling of the 5' RACE reads with MiXCR, one entry per CDR3 protein. The profile shows around 450,000 distinct CDR3 sequences, 24% of them singletons. The sequencing sample was made of PBMCs or a T cell subset sorted from them (not recorded which). These receptor sequences come from an adult woman who had mild COVID-19 (a few samples of this study predate the infection). Cell type and time point are not known. Both conserved end residues are trimmed from each CDR3.

J: TRBJ2-1; V: TRBV5-6; CDR3: ASSLIAGGNEQF
J: TRBJ2-3; V: TRBV11-2; CDR3: ASSLEGTGRDTQY
J: TRBJ1-5; V: TRBV30; CDR3: AWSGRQGNQPQH
J: TRBJ2-5; V: TRBV7-9; CDR3: ASSLPTGETQY
J: TRBJ2-2; V: TRBV5-6; CDR3: ASSPGGSGELF
J: TRBJ1-2; V: TRBV3-1; CDR3: ASSPAGGWGYT
J: TRBJ1-2; V: TRBV7-9; CDR3: ASSTLEGYFYGYT
J: TRBJ2-7; V: TRBV9; CDR3: ASSSRGFYEQY
J: TRBJ2-2; V: TRBV12-3/TRBV12-4; CDR3: ASSVYTGELF
J: TRBJ2-7; V: TRBV7-8; CDR3: ASTLTGPSYEQY